These 27 T cell receptor beta chains were sequenced from one sample in a study of CD8 T cells in Susac syndrome. With random hexamers, about 0.45 to 1 ug RNA was reverse transcribed. TCRdb re-called the immunoSEQ multiplex PCR reads with MiXCR, one entry per CDR3 protein. The sample has 67,000 or so distinct CDR3 sequences; 93% are singletons. Material for sequencing was CD4+ T cells from PBMCs. The receptors derive from a human donor with Susac syndrome.

The table lists this clonotype with a count of one. This chain joins TRBV28 and TRBJ2-7; D assignment may be TRBD1 or TRBD2 (6 bases each). The germline CDR1 and CDR2 sequences are MDHEN and SYDVKM. V lost 1 base and J 3 bases, leaving 25 bases between the germline ends. CDR3 length: 19 amino acids. CDR3: CASSLYQPGARRMVYEQYF. In DNA form, the CDR3 reads TGTGCCAGCAGTTTATACCAGCCGGGGGCTCGACGAATGGTCTACGAGCAGTACTTC.

The count of this clonotype is one. The CDR3 DNA sequence: TGTGCCAGCATGGGTCTGTACGAGCAGTACTTC. This codes for CASMGLYEQYF. The chain joins TRBV28 to TRBJ2-7; D is ambiguous. Germline CDR1 MDHEN, CDR2 SYDVKM. Trimming stripped 7 bases from V and 4 bases from J, with 8 bases between. The CDR3 is 11 amino acids. The whole variable domain, remainder taken from reference TRBV28 and TRBJ2-7, is DVKVTQSSRYLVKRTGEKVFLECVQDMDHENMFWYRQDPGLGLRLIYFSYDVKMKEKGDIPEGYSVSREKKERFSLILESASTNQTSMYLCASMGLYEQYFGPGTRLTVT.

CDR3 bases: TGTGCCAGCAGTCGGACAGGGCCCTATGGCTACACCTTC. Protein sequence: CASSRTGPYGYTF. The V gene is TRBV28, the J gene TRBJ1-2; 8 nucleotides align to TRBD1. CDR3 length: 13 amino acids. V dropped 5 bases and J dropped 4; count of bases not matched to a gene: 3. Germline assignment: CDR1 MDHEN and CDR2 SYDVKM.

J is TRBJ2-1 and V is TRBV6-2 or TRBV6-3; TRBD2 agrees at 10 bases. V was pared by 6 bases and J by 2 bases, with 1 base of the junction left unmatched. The CDR3 extends over 14 amino acids. Germline V gene data show CDR1 as MNHEY and CDR2 as SVGEGT. CDR3 region: CASRLAGPYNEQFF. As DNA, the CDR3 is TGTGCCAGCAGACTAGCGGGGCCCTACAATGAGCAGTTCTTC.

J is TRBJ2-1 and V is TRBV7-2; D uncertain. The CDR3 runs to 12 residues. The germline V gene encodes CDR1 SGHTA and CDR2 FQGNSA. Trimming stripped 2 bases from V and 8 bases from J, with 7 bases between. The CDR3 sequence is CASSLMIDEQFF. DNA for the CDR3: TGTGCCAGCAGCTTAATGATAGATGAGCAGTTCTTC.

The chain joins TRBV18 to TRBJ2-2; 8 nucleotides agree with TRBD1. Losses at the gene ends were 3 bases for V and 0 bases for J; bases not matched to a gene: 6. Germline V gives CDR1 KGHSH, CDR2 LQKENI. The CDR3 covers 17 residues. DNA of the CDR3: TGTGCCAGCTCACCTACCTTGGACAGGGCGAACACCGGGGAGCTGTTTTTT. Translated, it gives CASSPTLDRANTGELFF.

This chain connects TRBV27 to TRBJ1-1, with unresolved D. Trimming removed 5 bases at V and 1 base at J, with 8 bases between. CDR1 MNHEY and CDR2 SMNVEV come from the germline V gene (reference sequence). The CDR3 is made up of 13 amino acids. CDR3 protein: CASSPRQNTEAFF. DNA for the CDR3: TGTGCCAGCAGTCCCAGACAGAACACTGAAGCTTTCTTT.

The chain uses TRBV7-2 and TRBJ2-7, with D possibly being TRBD1 (5 bases). Germline lookup yields CDR1 SGHTA and CDR2 FQGNSA. V lost 2 bases and J 7 bases, leaving 15 bases between the germline ends. This CDR3 comprises 14 residues. The DNA for the CDR3 is TGTGCCAGCAGCTTATCTGGACAAGACGGGGAGCAGTACTTC. Protein: CASSLSGQDGEQYF.

J is TRBJ2-3 and V is TRBV7-3, with unresolved D. CDR1 is SGHTA, CDR2 FQGTGA, per germline. V was pared by 5 bases and J by 1 base, with 4 bases between. The CDR3 extends over 12 amino acids. The CDR3 DNA sequence: TGTGCCAGCAGCGGGCGCACAGATACGCAGTATTTT. Translation: CASSGRTDTQYF.

This chain links TRBV30 with TRBJ1-6; 7 nucleotides align to TRBD1. V trimming: 4 bases; J trimming: 0 bases; junction bases outside the gene matches: 3. The CDR3 is 15 residues long. CDR1 and CDR2 from the germline V gene are GTSNPN and SVGIG (reference sequence). The CDR3 loop reads CAWTQGSSYNSPLHF. The DNA for the CDR3 is TGTGCCTGGACACAGGGGAGCTCCTATAATTCACCCCTCCACTTT.

The V call is TRBV6-5, the J call TRBJ1-2, with D unclear. Looked up from germline, CDR1 is MNHEY and CDR2 is SVGAGI. The V and J ends lost 6 bases and 4 bases respectively, with 12 bases between them. This CDR3 has 13 residues. CDR3 protein: CASSTMGSYGYTF. The CDR3 nucleotides read TGTGCCAGCAGCACTATGGGGTCCTATGGCTACACCTTC.

V is TRBV28 and J is TRBJ2-2; TRBD1 agrees at 10 bases. The germline gives CDR1 MDHEN, CDR2 SYDVKM. CDR3 size: 14 residues. The ends lost 8 bases at V and 5 bases at J; junction bases unmatched: 5. CDR3 amino acids: CASLGQGKTGELFF. The CDR3 DNA sequence: TGTGCCAGCCTGGGACAGGGGAAAACCGGGGAGCTGTTTTTT.

In its sample, this clonotype was seen once. The chain combines TRBV3-1 with TRBJ1-4; 9 nucleotides match TRBD1. The length of the CDR3 is 17 residues. Germline-derived CDR1 and CDR2 are LGHDT and YNNKEL (reference sequence). Unmatched junction bases numbered 8, after V lost 0 bases and J lost 6 bases. As DNA, the CDR3 is TGTGCCAGCAGCCAAGAGCTTACAGGGGGCAGAGATGAAAAACTGTTTTTT. It specifies CASSQELTGGRDEKLFF.

V usage is TRBV5-1 and J usage is TRBJ1-5, with D hard to call. Per germline, CDR1 SGHRS and CDR2 YFSETQ. Trimming pared 2 bases from V and 3 bases from J, leaving 6 bases between. There are 13 residues in the CDR3. The CDR3 DNA reads as TGCGCCAGCAGCTTCCAGACCAATCAGCCCCAGCATTTT. Translating it yields CASSFQTNQPQHF.

V and J are TRBV7-9 and TRBJ2-7; 11 bases map to TRBD2. The CDR3 covers 15 residues. CDR1 is SEHNR and CDR2 is FQNEAQ in the germline V gene (reference sequence). The V and J ends lost 5 bases and 2 bases, in that order; junction bases with no gene match: 5. In DNA, the CDR3 is TGTGCCAGCAGCCGACTAGCGGGGTCTCCCTACGAGCAGTACTTC. This sequence encodes CASSRLAGSPYEQYF.

This chain links TRBV2 with TRBJ1-3; D unresolved. The CDR3 length is 14 residues. Germline assignment: CDR1 SNHLY and CDR2 FYNNEI. Trimming pared 7 bases from V and 1 base from J, leaving 11 bases between. CDR3 protein: CASTPANSGNTIYF. CDR3 nucleotides: TGTGCCAGCACTCCGGCTAATTCTGGAAACACCATATATTTT.

The chain has TRBV7-8 and TRBJ1-6, with a weak D call TRBD1 (6 bases). In germline, CDR1 is SGHVS, CDR2 FQNEAQ. Trimming removed 4 bases at V and 0 bases at J, with 19 bases between. The CDR3 spans 19 residues. CDR3: CASSSRQAVRGSYNSPLHF. Here the CDR3 DNA reads TGTGCCAGCAGCTCAAGACAGGCCGTTCGGGGCTCCTATAATTCACCCCTCCACTTT.

This clonotype was counted once. The CDR3 sequence is CASRKPGSGANVLTF. The CDR3 DNA reads TGTGCCAGCAGGAAACCGGGCTCTGGGGCCAACGTCCTGACTTTC. The rearrangement joins TRBV28 to TRBJ2-6; D unresolved. Germline CDR1 reads MDHEN; CDR2 reads SYDVKM. The CDR3 extends over 15 amino acids. V was clipped by 6 bases and J by 0 bases, with 9 bases between them.

The chain links TRBV7-2 to TRBJ1-1; D remains unclear. Germline V gene lookup returns CDR1 SGHTA and CDR2 FQGNSA. The CDR3 totals 16 residues. V was shortened by 2 bases and J by 4 bases, with 17 bases between the two germline ends. CDR3 in DNA: TGTGCCAGCAGCTTAACCGTCCCTCCTGGGGTCACTGAAGCTTTCTTT. Translated, it gives CASSLTVPPGVTEAFF.

The chain's CDR3 is CASSQGPLNPSRVETQYF. CDR3 coding DNA: TGTGCCAGCAGCCAAGGACCTTTGAATCCTTCCCGGGTTGAGACCCAGTACTTC. The J gene is TRBJ2-5, the V gene TRBV3-1; D gene uncertain. Trimming left V 1 base short and J 5 bases short, with 23 bases between. CDR1 LGHDT and CDR2 YNNKEL come from the germline V gene (reference sequence). The CDR3 consists of 18 residues.

This chain links TRBV30 with TRBJ1-2; D gene uncertain. The ends were cut back, 0 bases at V and 2 bases at J, with 13 bases in the middle. Germline loops: CDR1 GTSNPN, CDR2 SVGIG (reference sequence). CDR3 size: 15 residues. The CDR3 nucleotides are TGTGCCTGGAGTGTTGGTCCGACAAAGAACTATGGCTACACCTTC. The encoded protein is CAWSVGPTKNYGYTF.

The chain has TRBV20-1 and TRBJ1-2; D call uncertain. Between the trimmed V and J ends, which lost 4 bases and 4 bases, there was a span of 13 bases. The CDR3 totals 13 residues. CDR1 is DFQATT, CDR2 SNEGSKA, per germline (reference sequence). CDR3 coding DNA: TGCAGTGCTACAAGGGAAGGCGGCTATGGCTACACCTTC. This encodes CSATREGGYGYTF.

The chain combines TRBV6-5 with TRBJ2-5; D is possibly TRBD2 (6 bases). Germline CDR1 reads MNHEY; CDR2 reads SVGAGI. With 6 bases removed from V and 5 bases from J, the gap between germline ends came to 10 bases. The CDR3 runs to 12 residues. Written as DNA, the CDR3 is TGTGCCAGCAGCCCTCGGGGGGAGACCCAGTACTTC. Translation gives CASSPRGETQYF.

The chain couples TRBV28 to TRBJ1-6; D gene unclear. V shed 6 bases and J shed 8 bases, with 14 bases lying between them. CDR1 and CDR2 (germline): MDHEN, SYDVKM. This CDR3 is built from 14 residues. CDR3 in amino acids: CASRRGSRDSPLHF. The DNA for the CDR3 is TGTGCCAGCAGACGCGGGAGTAGGGATTCACCCCTCCACTTT.

This sequence joins TRBV18 and TRBJ2-5, with D possibly matching TRBD1 (6 bases). The V and J ends lost 1 base and 5 bases respectively, with 8 bases between them. CDR1 and CDR2 from the germline V gene are KGHSH and LQKENI. This CDR3 is 13 amino acids long. CDR3 nucleotides: TGTGCCAGCTCACCACGACAGGAGGAGACCCAGTACTTC. Amino acids: CASSPRQEETQYF.

V gene TRBV5-6 combines with J gene TRBJ2-7, with D perhaps matching TRBD2 (6 bases). The CDR3 is 16 amino acids. V lost 4 bases, J lost 3 bases, and 20 bases lay in between. Germline V gene sequence: CDR1 SGHDT, CDR2 YYEEEE. The DNA of the CDR3 is TGTGCCAGCAGCCCAGAGGCGGGGCTCCGTAACTACGAGCAGTACTTC. Translating it yields CASSPEAGLRNYEQYF.

The gene calls are TRBV28 and TRBJ2-7, with 7 bases matching TRBD1. The V segment lost 10 bases and the J segment 5 bases; nucleotides outside the gene matches: 14. This CDR3 is built from 14 residues. From germline, CDR1 is MDHEN and CDR2 SYDVKM. The CDR3 loop is CATRGRQGRDEQYF. The DNA for the CDR3 is TGTGCCACCAGGGGCAGACAGGGAAGGGACGAGCAGTACTTC. Full variable domain (rest looked up from reference TRBV28 and TRBJ2-7): DVKVTQSSRYLVKRTGEKVFLECVQDMDHENMFWYRQDPGLGLRLIYFSYDVKMKEKGDIPEGYSVSREKKERFSLILESASTNQTSMYLCATRGRQGRDEQYFGPGTRLTVT.